These 32 T cell receptor beta chains originate from one sample sequenced in a study of read filtering for tumor transcriptome and immune sequencing. This library used about 400 ng RNA and molecular barcoded adaptors spanning alpha/delta and beta/gamma chains. TCRdb re-called the reads through MiXCR, storing one row per CDR3 protein. This table has more than 20,000 distinct CDR3 sequences, more than 20% appearing once. Sequences were obtained from a population of CD138-negative cells sorted from bone marrow. Receptors originate from a donor at least 40 years old with multiple myeloma.

With respect to this clonotype: A clone one base away is much larger, so this may be a read error. This rearrangement joins TRBV5-6 to TRBJ2-2; TRBD2 matches 11 bases. Germline V gene lookup returns CDR1 SGHDT and CDR2 YYEEEE. The length of the CDR3 is 15 residues. CDR3 sequence: CAGSSDSGRAGELFF. The CDR3 DNA follows: TGTGCCGGCAGCTCCGATAGCGGGAGGGCCGGGGAGCTGTTTTTT.

The sample holds many counts of this clonotype. J is TRBJ2-1 and V is TRBV9, with D unclear. The CDR3 runs to 17 residues. Germline values: CDR1 SGDLS, CDR2 YYNGEE. The V and J ends lost 3 bases and 0 bases respectively, with 16 bases between them. The CDR3, as DNA: TGTGCCAGCAGCGGAGGTGGTAGGCCTAGCTCCTACAATGAGCAGTTCTTC. Its translation: CASSGGGRPSSYNEQFF.

About this clonotype itself: At one end, the junction sequence differs from germline, possibly due to a read error. The chain uses TRBV6-1 and TRBJ2-5; a weak D match, TRBD2 (6 bases). There are 16 residues in the CDR3. Germline CDR1 MNHNS, CDR2 SASEGT. Written as DNA, the CDR3 is TGTGCCTGCAGTGAATGGGCTAGCGTGAGTCTCGAGACCCAGTACTTC. Protein product: CACSEWASVSLETQYF.

Many counts were recorded for this clonotype. The chain couples TRBV6-4 to TRBJ2-3; 9 bases align to TRBD2. CDR3 size: 15 residues. Germline V gene lookup returns CDR1 MRHNA and CDR2 SNTAGT. V gave up 2 bases and J gave up 6 bases; unmatched junction bases: 6. Here the CDR3 reads CASSDAGSGSDTQYF. The CDR3 bases are TGTGCCAGCAGTGACGCGGGTAGCGGGAGTGATACGCAGTATTTT.

Ten or more counts support this clonotype. The CDR3 loop is CASSLGHHYGYTF. CDR3 nucleotides: TGTGCCAGCAGCCTCGGACACCACTATGGCTACACCTTC. J is TRBJ1-2 and V is TRBV7-3, with D possibly matching TRBD1 (5 bases). CDR3 length: 13 amino acids. Germline-derived CDR1 and CDR2 are SGHTA and FQGTGA. Trimming cost V 5 bases and J 3 bases, with 10 bases left between them.

In its sample, this clonotype is medium-sized (0.01 to 0.1%). The J gene is TRBJ2-1, the V gene TRBV29-1; TRBD2 agrees at 10 bases. The CDR3 is 17 residues long. V gave up 7 bases and J gave up 0 bases; unmatched junction bases: 12. Germline values: CDR1 SQVTM, CDR2 ANQGSEA. CDR3 loop: CSGKRLAGDSSYNEQFF. The CDR3 DNA is TGCAGCGGGAAACGACTAGCGGGCGATAGCTCCTACAATGAGCAGTTCTTC.

This clonotype is labeled as medium-sized. This chain joins TRBV9 and TRBJ2-1; TRBD2 aligns across 7 bases. CDR1 and CDR2 (germline): SGDLS, YYNGEE. V was clipped by 6 bases and J by 7 bases; unmatched bases: 13. This CDR3 region has 15 residues. The CDR3 loop reads CASTLTSGTGNEQFF. CDR3 nucleotide sequence: TGTGCCAGCACCCTGACCAGCGGGACTGGGAATGAGCAGTTCTTC.

This clonotype came up many times. CDR3 bases: TGTGCCAGCAGTGCCAAATTTCGACAGGGAGCAAGTTCACCCCTCCACTTT. This encodes CASSAKFRQGASSPLHF. J is TRBJ1-6 and V is TRBV6-1, with 7 bases aligning to TRBD1. CDR1 is MNHNS, CDR2 SASEGT, per germline. After removal of 4 bases from V and 9 bases from J, the junction contained 15 bases not matched to a gene. The CDR3 is 17 amino acids.

The sample holds many counts of this clonotype. This chain links TRBV20-1 with TRBJ2-1; no clear D. CDR3 size: 15 residues. Germline CDR1 reads DFQATT; CDR2 reads SNEGSKA (reference sequence). Trimming left V 0 bases short and J 6 bases short, with 15 bases between. The CDR3 region is CSARDRGKPPNEQFF. CDR3 DNA sequence: TGCAGTGCTAGAGATCGAGGAAAGCCCCCCAATGAGCAGTTCTTC.

In this sample, this clonotype turned up many times. This chain joins TRBV7-2 and TRBJ2-3, with 8 nucleotides matching TRBD2. V lost 1 base, J lost 0 bases, and 6 bases stayed unmatched. The CDR3 is 17 amino acids. The V gene's germline CDR1 is SGHTA and CDR2 FQGNSA. The CDR3 is CASSLGGSSGSTDTQYF. The DNA for the CDR3 is TGTGCCAGCAGCTTAGGAGGGTCTAGCGGGAGCACAGATACGCAGTATTTT.

At least ten counts were recorded for this clonotype. The chain couples TRBV5-4 to TRBJ2-1, with 7 bases that match TRBD2. Germline V gene lookup returns CDR1 SGHNT and CDR2 YYREEE (reference sequence). The CDR3 extends over 14 amino acids. Trimming at V came to 6 bases and at J to 7 bases, leaving 10 bases not matched to a gene. The CDR3 is CASTARGSFNEQFF. The CDR3 nucleotides are TGTGCCAGCACCGCTCGCGGGAGTTTTAATGAGCAGTTCTTC.

This clonotype is a singleton in its sample. A much larger clone lies a single base off, so this may be a read error. The rearrangement links TRBV29-1 to TRBJ1-3; TRBD1 might be the D (5 bases). The CDR3 contains 14 residues. CDR1 is SQVTM, CDR2 ANQGSEA, per germline. For the CDR3, the DNA is TGCAGCGTGGATTCCGGGGCCTCTAGAAACACCATATATTTT. Protein sequence: CSVDSGASRNTIYF.

This clonotype was detected many times. The chain combines TRBV15 with TRBJ2-1; perhaps TRBD2 as D (6 bases). V lost 0 bases to trimming and J lost 3 bases, with 9 bases between them. Looked up from germline, CDR1 is LNHNV and CDR2 is YYDKDF (reference sequence). CDR3 length: 15 amino acids. The CDR3 reads CATSRDREFYNEQFF. CDR3 in DNA: TGTGCCACCAGCAGAGACCGGGAGTTCTACAATGAGCAGTTCTTC.

The rearrangement uses TRBV7-9 and TRBJ2-7; D possibly corresponds to TRBD2 (5 bases). Germline V gene sequence: CDR1 SEHNR, CDR2 FQNEAQ (reference sequence). With 1 base removed from V and 7 bases from J, the gap between germline ends came to 17 bases. The CDR3 sequence is 15 residues long. The CDR3 bases are TGTGCCAGCAGCTTAGAAAGGACTCAGCCGCGGGAGCAGTACTTC. Translating it yields CASSLERTQPREQYF.

Many counts were recorded for this clonotype. The chain employs TRBV5-4 and TRBJ2-3; the D gene is possibly TRBD2 (6 bases). The germline CDR1 and CDR2 sequences are SGHNT and YYREEE (reference sequence). V lost 4 bases to trimming and J lost 6 bases, with 18 bases between them. The length of the CDR3 is 15 residues. As DNA, the CDR3 is TGTGCCAGCAGCACCCCGCTCGGGAGCGGGGATACGCAGTATTTT. Amino acids: CASSTPLGSGDTQYF.

This clonotype occurred many times. The chain employs TRBV18 and TRBJ2-7, with 8 bases lining up with TRBD1. In germline, CDR1 is KGHSH, CDR2 LQKENI. Unmatched junction bases numbered 12, after V lost 3 bases and J lost 5 bases. This CDR3 region has 16 residues. CDR3 sequence (DNA): TGTGCCAGCTCACCGACCGCAGGGGGCCGGGTAGACGAGCAGTACTTC. The encoded protein is CASSPTAGGRVDEQYF.

V and J are TRBV18 and TRBJ2-7, with D hard to call. Trimming stripped 1 base from V and 7 bases from J, with 11 bases between. The germline CDR1 and CDR2 sequences are KGHSH and LQKENI. This CDR3 is 13 amino acids long. CDR3 in DNA: TGTGCCAGCTCACCACAGGGATCTGGGGAGCAGTACTTC. It yields the protein CASSPQGSGEQYF.

This clonotype has ten or more counts. V usage is TRBV12-3 or TRBV12-4 and J usage is TRBJ2-7, with D unclear. This CDR3 has 13 residues. Trimming took 6 bases from V and 6 from J, leaving 15 bases between them. CDR3 nucleotides: TGTGCCAGCAGACTTAGAGTAGGCGTCGAGCAGTACTTC. Its translation is CASRLRVGVEQYF.

This clonotype was counted many times. The chain recombines TRBV14 with TRBJ2-7; D unclear. From germline, CDR1 is SGHDN and CDR2 FVKESK. Trimming left V 6 bases short and J 2 bases short, with 20 bases between. The CDR3 runs 16 residues. The DNA for the CDR3 is TGTGCCAGCAGTCTCGTACGTCTAACCCGCCCCTACGAGCAGTACTTC. This translates into CASSLVRLTRPYEQYF.

V and J are TRBV5-6 and TRBJ2-1; tentatively, D is TRBD1 or TRBD2 (6 bases each). V was clipped by 5 bases and J by 8 bases, with 17 bases between them. Germline V gene data show CDR1 as SGHDT and CDR2 as YYEEEE. The CDR3 runs to 14 residues. CDR3: CASRLWGATDEQFF. In nucleotides, the CDR3 is TGTGCCAGCAGATTATGGGGGGCGACGGATGAGCAGTTCTTC.

Of note for this clonotype: This may arise from a read error, as a much more abundant clone is one base away. The J gene is TRBJ2-1, the V gene TRBV5-1, with D maybe TRBD2 (5 bases). Trimming removed 4 bases from V and 2 bases from J, with 13 bases in between. Germline V gene sequence: CDR1 SGHRS, CDR2 YFSETQ. This CDR3 region has 15 residues. CDR3 sequence reads: CASSSSEGPYNEQFF. The CDR3 coding sequence is TGCGCCAGCAGCAGTAGCGAAGGCCCCTACAATGAGCAGTTCTTC. Variable domain in full (rest from reference TRBV5-1 and TRBJ2-1): KAGVTQTPRYLIKTRGQQVTLSCSPISGHRSVSWYQQTPGQGLQFLFEYFSETQRNKGNFPGRFSGRQFSNSRSEMNVSTLELGDSALYLCASSSSEGPYNEQFFGPGTRLTVL.

There are many counts of this clonotype. The chain joins TRBV9 to TRBJ2-1; D could derive from TRBD1 or TRBD2 (6 bases each). CDR1 and CDR2 from the germline V gene are SGDLS and YYNGEE. The V and J ends lost 3 bases and 3 bases respectively, with 19 bases between them. The CDR3 sequence is 17 residues long. The CDR3 loop reads CASSALWGGTYYNEQFF. CDR3 DNA: TGTGCCAGCAGCGCCCTTTGGGGCGGGACATACTACAATGAGCAGTTCTTC.

By share of the sample, this clonotype is medium-sized. This chain connects TRBV9 to TRBJ2-1; maybe TRBD2 (6 bases). CDR1 is SGDLS, CDR2 YYNGEE, per germline. V was trimmed by 4 bases and J by 5 bases, leaving 16 bases between them. The length of the CDR3 is 15 residues. The CDR3 region is CASSLNPGLNNEQFF. The CDR3 coding sequence is TGTGCCAGCAGCCTCAATCCGGGACTCAACAATGAGCAGTTCTTC.

Turning to this clonotype: A much bigger clone sits one base away, suggesting this may be a read error. No conserved phenylalanine or tryptophan is present at the end of the CDR3, so a read error is the likely explanation. The chain carries TRBV28 and TRBJ2-1; D might be TRBD1 (6 bases). CDR1 and CDR2 from the germline V gene are MDHEN and SYDVKM. Trimming removed 5 bases from V and 0 bases from J, with 11 bases in between. There are 15 residues in the CDR3. CDR3 coding DNA: TGTGCCAGCAGTAACACAGGGATCTCCTACAATGAGCAGTTCCTC. Its translation is CASSNTGISYNEQFL.

This clonotype was observed at least ten times. The chain links TRBV2 to TRBJ2-7, with 7 positions matching TRBD2. Germline trimming cut 5 bases from V and 5 bases from J; bases unmatched to any gene: 3. Germline V gene data show CDR1 as SNHLY and CDR2 as FYNNEI. This CDR3 is 12 amino acids long. The CDR3 sequence: CASSSGLDEQYF. The CDR3 coding sequence is TGTGCCAGCAGTTCCGGACTAGACGAGCAGTACTTC.

The chain uses TRBV7-9 and TRBJ2-3, with TRBD2 identical over 10 bases. Germline CDR1 is SEHNR and CDR2 is FQNEAQ (reference sequence). Germline trimming cut 7 bases from V and 6 bases from J; bases unmatched to any gene: 13. The CDR3 spans 16 residues. The CDR3 spells CASTLTSGTTQDTQYF. The CDR3 nucleotides are TGTGCCAGCACCCTTACTAGCGGGACAACCCAGGATACGCAGTATTTT.

This clonotype was found many times. J is TRBJ2-1 and V is TRBV30, with 8 bases fitting TRBD1. V lost 5 bases, J lost 7 bases, and 10 bases stayed unmatched. Germline V CDR1 and CDR2: GTSNPN, SVGIG (reference sequence). The CDR3 runs to 14 residues. CDR3 in amino acids: CAWSSSGGLNEQFF. The CDR3 DNA follows: TGTGCCTGGTCGTCGTCAGGGGGCTTGAATGAGCAGTTCTTC.

This clonotype has a count of ten or more. The chain links TRBV7-8 to TRBJ1-4, with TRBD1 matching over 8 bases. The germline CDR1 and CDR2 sequences are SGHVS and FQNEAQ. V lost 4 bases and J lost 8; bases outside the gene matches: 3. The CDR3 consists of 13 residues. CDR3 in amino acids: CASSSRQGEKLFF. The CDR3 nucleotides read TGTGCCAGCAGCTCAAGACAGGGGGAAAAACTGTTTTTT.

In its sample, this clonotype was seen a few times. V usage is TRBV24-1 and J usage is TRBJ2-1; 13 bases agree with TRBD2. Germline V gives CDR1 KGHDR, CDR2 SFDVKD. The CDR3 is 14 residues long. Trimming at V came to 7 bases and at J to 7 bases, leaving 3 bases not matched to a gene. The CDR3 DNA reads TGTGCCACCAGAGGGACTAGCGGGACGAATGAGCAGTTCTTC. Amino acids: CATRGTSGTNEQFF.

This clonotype was seen repeatedly, ten times or more. The rearrangement links TRBV5-6 to TRBJ2-1; perhaps TRBD2 as D (6 bases). This CDR3 is built from 14 residues. Germline loops: CDR1 SGHDT, CDR2 YYEEEE. V lost 1 base, J lost 5 bases, and 10 bases lay in between. The CDR3: CASSLPGRDNEQFF. CDR3 DNA sequence: TGTGCCAGCAGCTTGCCCGGGAGAGACAATGAGCAGTTCTTC. The full variable domain, in which reference TRBV5-6 and TRBJ2-1 provide the parts outside the CDR3, is DAGVTQSPTHLIKTRGQQVTLRCSPKSGHDTVSWYQQALGQGPQFIFQYYEEEERQRGNFPDRFSGHQFPNYSSELNVNALLLGDSALYLCASSLPGRDNEQFFGPGTRLTVL.

The chain links TRBV28 to TRBJ2-7; 8 nucleotides agree with TRBD2. V dropped 8 bases and J dropped 4; count of bases not matched to a gene: 19. The CDR3 loop spans 17 amino acids. Germline assignment: CDR1 MDHEN and CDR2 SYDVKM. The CDR3 DNA sequence: TGTGCCAGCGGAGGGACTCGCGGGAGGCGGGGCCGGTACGAGCAGTACTTC. This encodes CASGGTRGRRGRYEQYF.

This clonotype counts as medium-sized (0.01 to 0.1%). The rearrangement uses TRBV3-1 and TRBJ2-1; no clear D gene. Trimming removed 4 bases from V and 8 bases from J, with 12 bases in between. This CDR3 is 13 amino acids long. Germline V gives CDR1 LGHDT, CDR2 YNNKEL (reference sequence). This chain's CDR3 is CASSPHPNYEQFF. The CDR3 bases are TGTGCCAGCAGCCCCCACCCCAACTATGAGCAGTTCTTC.